This T cell receptor (beta chain) derives from a study of T cell therapy after organ transplantation. Study information: T cells were expanded 2 to 3 weeks with 30 CMV class I/II epitopes. Of some ten patients, eight responded clinically and two did not.

The sample's time point: 20-29 weeks after completion of therapy. Findings of the study overall: In nonresponders, large pretherapy expansions changed minimally after therapy. Both transferred clonotypes and endogenous ones absent from products apparently reconstituted.

Sequencing used immunoSEQ multiplex PCR; TCRdb keeps in-frame clones, though not all of them. In the table there are roughly 15,000 clones, around 86% of which are singletons. A note on this clone: Its antigen is currently unknown.

The CDR3 consists of 17 residues. Germline CDR1 reads ENHRY; CDR2 reads SYGVKD. V lost 5 bases and J 7 bases, leaving 26 bases between the germline ends. The V and J genes are TRBV10-3 and TRBJ1-2; D is possibly TRBD1 (6 bases). This sequence was found in a human patient who had received a solid organ transplant and had CMV disease. Among the T cells, some may be from the graft donor. This specimen consisted of CD8+ T cells from blood, obtained after autologous CMV-specific T cell therapy. The DNA for the CDR3 is TGTGCCATCAGTTACTACGACACACAGGGAGGGGACGCTGGCTACACCTTC. It is translated as CAISYYDTQGGDAGYTF.